Listed here are 5 T cell receptor beta chains from one sample, sequenced in a study of blood T cell repertoires in COVID-19. TCRdb's table, derived via immunoSEQ multiplex PCR, lists solely in-frame clones and lacks some. The sample records about 210,000 clones, just over 85% being singletons. Sample: peripheral blood. Source of these receptors: a man between 18 and 29 years old with active or convalescent COVID-19.

In regard to this clone: At one boundary the junction diverges from the germline segment, which might be a read error. The chain links TRBV7-7 to TRBJ2-3; 7 bases map to TRBD2. Germline CDR1 is SSHAT and CDR2 is FNYEAQ (reference sequence). The CDR3 has 18 residues. CDR3 DNA sequence: TGTGCTAGCAGCTTAGCTTCGGCCAGCGGGATTAGCCCAGATACGCAGTATTTT. It codes for CASSLASASGISPDTQYF.

The chain carries TRBV14 and TRBJ2-3; 8 nucleotides align to TRBD2. This CDR3 has 16 residues. J gave up 2 bases and V 0 bases, and 4 bases lay outside the gene matches. Germline V gene data show CDR1 as SGHDN and CDR2 as FVKESK. The CDR3 DNA reads as TGTGCCAGCAGCCAAGAAGGGGGACTAGTCACAGATACGCAGTATTTT. Its protein product is CASSQEGGLVTDTQYF.

The chain recombines TRBV5-1 with TRBJ1-4; 12 positions agree with TRBD1. CDR1 and CDR2 from the germline V gene are SGHRS and YFSETQ. The CDR3 runs to 19 residues. Trimming removed 5 bases from V and 4 bases from J; junction bases left unmatched: 15. The CDR3 DNA sequence: TGCGCCAGCAGTCCCTCGGGACAGGGGGCCCCTCGAGGTAATGAAAAACTGTTTTTT. Encoded protein: CASSPSGQGAPRGNEKLFF.

CDR3 region: CASGPGGNNEKLFF. The CDR3 DNA is TGTGCCAGTGGGCCCGGGGGGAATAATGAAAAACTGTTTTTT. V and J are TRBV19 and TRBJ1-4; D is perhaps TRBD1 (5 bases). Deletions cut 8 bases from V and 4 bases from J, with 14 bases between. The CDR3 loop spans 14 amino acids. Looked up from germline, CDR1 is LNHDA and CDR2 is SQIVND (reference sequence).

J is TRBJ1-1 and V is TRBV7-3; D might be TRBD1 (6 bases). This CDR3 spans 14 amino acids. The germline gives CDR1 SGHTA, CDR2 FQGTGA. With 3 bases removed from V and 7 bases from J, the gap between germline ends came to 15 bases. CDR3 sequence (DNA): TGTGCCAGCAGCTTCGGGGGGCCCGCCTTTGAAGCTTTCTTT. This gives the protein CASSFGGPAFEAFF.